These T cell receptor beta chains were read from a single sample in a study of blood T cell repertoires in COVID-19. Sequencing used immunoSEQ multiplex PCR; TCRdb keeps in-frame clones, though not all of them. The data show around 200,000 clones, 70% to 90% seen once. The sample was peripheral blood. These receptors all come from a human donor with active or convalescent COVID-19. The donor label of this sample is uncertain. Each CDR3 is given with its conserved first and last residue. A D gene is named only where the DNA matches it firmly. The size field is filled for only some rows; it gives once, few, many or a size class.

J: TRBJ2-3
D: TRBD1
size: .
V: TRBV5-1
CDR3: CASSYDREQPWSTDTQYF
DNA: TGCGCCAGCAGCTATGACAGGGAACAGCCTTGGAGCACAGATACGCAGTATTTT

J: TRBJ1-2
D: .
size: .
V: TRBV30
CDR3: CAWEQGIYGYTF
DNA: TGTGCCTGGGAACAGGGTATCTATGGCTACACCTTC

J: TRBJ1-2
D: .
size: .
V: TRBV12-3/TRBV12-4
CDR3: CASSHTGMEGYTF
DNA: TGTGCCAGCAGCCATACAGGTATGGAAGGCTACACCTTC

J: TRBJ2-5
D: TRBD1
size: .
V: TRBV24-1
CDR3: CATSTITGGSKETQYF
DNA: TGTGCCACCAGCACTATAACAGGGGGCTCTAAAGAGACCCAGTACTTC

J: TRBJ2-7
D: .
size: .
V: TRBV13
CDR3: CASSSRVAGSYEQYF
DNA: TGTGCCAGCAGCTCCAGGGTGGCCGGGAGCTACGAGCAGTACTTC

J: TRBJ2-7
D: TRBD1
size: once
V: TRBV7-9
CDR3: CASSAGQGAFYEQYF
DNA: TGTGCCAGCAGCGCGGGACAGGGGGCTTTCTACGAGCAGTACTTC

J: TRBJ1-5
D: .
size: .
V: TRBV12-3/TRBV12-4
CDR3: CASSFGSQPQHF
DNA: TGTGCCAGCAGTTTCGGTAGTCAGCCCCAGCATTTT

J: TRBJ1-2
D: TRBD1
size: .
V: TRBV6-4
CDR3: CASSATGSYGYTF
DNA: TGTGCCAGCAGTGCGACAGGGAGCTATGGCTACACCTTC

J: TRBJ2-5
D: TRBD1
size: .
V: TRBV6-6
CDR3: CASSRTGSETQYF
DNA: TGTGCCAGCAGCCGGACAGGGTCCGAGACCCAGTACTTC

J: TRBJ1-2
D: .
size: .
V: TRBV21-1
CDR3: CASSKEQNYGYTF
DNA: TGTGCCAGCAGCAAAGAACAAAACTATGGCTACACCTTC

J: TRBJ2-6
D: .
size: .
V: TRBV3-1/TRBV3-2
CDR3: CASSLQGKVAAF
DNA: TGTGCCAGCAGCCTGCAGGGAAAGGTCGCAGCTTTC

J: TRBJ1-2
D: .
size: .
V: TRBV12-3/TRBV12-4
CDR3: CASKRGFSYGYTF
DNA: TGTGCCAGTAAACGGGGGTTCAGCTATGGCTACACCTTC

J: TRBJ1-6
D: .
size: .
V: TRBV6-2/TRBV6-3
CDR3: CASSRQESNSPLHF
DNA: TGTGCCAGCAGTCGACAGGAGAGTAATTCACCCCTCCACTTT

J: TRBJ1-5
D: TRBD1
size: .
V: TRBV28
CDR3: CASSSPGQGNQPQHF
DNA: TGTGCCAGCAGTTCTCCGGGACAGGGGAATCAGCCCCAGCATTTT

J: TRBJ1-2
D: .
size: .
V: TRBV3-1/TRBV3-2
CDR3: CASSPAGGESGYTF
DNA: TGTGCCAGCAGCCCGGCGGGGGGAGAATCTGGCTACACCTTC

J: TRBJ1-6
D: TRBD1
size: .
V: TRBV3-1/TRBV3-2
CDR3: CAKPTGDSSPLHF
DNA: TGTGCCAAACCTACAGGGGACAGTTCACCCCTCCACTTT

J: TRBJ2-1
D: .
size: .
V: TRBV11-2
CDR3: CASSLDLGGREQFF
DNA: TGTGCCAGCAGCTTAGATCTGGGGGGTAGGGAGCAGTTCTTC

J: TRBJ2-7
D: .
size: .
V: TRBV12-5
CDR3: CASGLTQVEQYF
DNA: TGTGCTAGTGGTTTGACACAGGTTGAGCAGTACTTC

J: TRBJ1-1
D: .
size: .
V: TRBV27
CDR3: CASSLRGNTEAFF
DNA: TGTGCCAGCAGTTTACGGGGGAACACTGAAGCTTTCTTT

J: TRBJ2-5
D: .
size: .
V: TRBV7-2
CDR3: CARRTSGPQETQYF
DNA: TGTGCCAGGAGGACCAGCGGGCCACAAGAGACCCAGTACTTC

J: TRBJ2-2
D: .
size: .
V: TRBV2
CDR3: CASSVGTRNTGELFF
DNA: TGTGCCAGCAGTGTCGGGACACGGAACACCGGGGAGCTGTTTTTT

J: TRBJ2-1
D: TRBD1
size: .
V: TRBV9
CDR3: CASSASGQGAWEQFF
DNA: TGTGCCAGCAGCGCATCGGGACAGGGGGCTTGGGAGCAGTTCTTC

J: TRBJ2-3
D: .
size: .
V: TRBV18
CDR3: CASDTLADTQYF
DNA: TGTGCCAGCGACACTCTGGCAGATACGCAGTATTTT

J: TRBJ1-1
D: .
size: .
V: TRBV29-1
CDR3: CSVAGWGNTEAFF
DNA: TGCAGCGTTGCAGGGTGGGGGAACACTGAAGCTTTCTTT

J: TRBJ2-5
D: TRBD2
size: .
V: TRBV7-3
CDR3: CASSPGGGPQETQYF
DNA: TGTGCCAGCAGTCCTGGCGGGGGGCCCCAAGAGACCCAGTACTTC